This TCR beta chain is from a study of blood T cell repertoires in COVID-19. Study-level information: Sources were T cells, B-cell-depleted T cells, or PBMCs; the material itself was cDNA or gDNA.

Germline V gene data show CDR1 as SGHDT and CDR2 as YYEEEE. The V gene lost 4 bases and the J gene lost 4 bases, with 21 bases spanning the gap. The CDR3 covers 16 residues. Profiling relied on immunoSEQ multiplex PCR, and the TCRdb table lists in-frame clones only, not all of them. Of roughly 32,000 clones detected, over 75% appear once; the ten largest clones hold under 9.5%. The V gene is TRBV5-6, the J gene TRBJ2-7; perhaps TRBD1 as D (6 bases). The source is a man older than 75 with active COVID-19. The sequenced sample consisted of peripheral blood. This CDR3 is CASSHTGNLGEYEQYF. The CDR3 region has the DNA TGTGCCAGCAGCCATACAGGGAATTTAGGGGAGTACGAGCAGTACTTC.